This TCR beta chain stems from a study of cytomegalovirus exposure and HLA in healthy donors. Study-level results: Excluded: some indistinguishable V segments such as TRBV6-2 and TRBV6-3. Within the data, a cluster of highly shared sequence variants was likely a sequencing artifact. On later analysis, the bulk of CMV-associated TCR beta chains appeared to be HLA-restricted. Later findings reportedly placed an Asian-associated ancestry cluster below the approximately 670-donor mean for N-insertions.

The CDR3 consists of 14 residues. Germline-derived CDR1 and CDR2 are LNHDA and SQIVND (reference sequence). Trimming at V came to 4 bases and at J to 6 bases, leaving 6 bases not matched to a gene. Vbeta (60) and Jbeta (13) primers were used in the PCR. Here immunoSEQ multiplex PCR was the method, and the copy in TCRdb shows in-frame clones only, minus some. The profile covers roughly 120,000 clones, with about 79% appearing a single time and 4% to 5.5% taken by the ten largest. Remarks on this clone: The antigen is not known.

This TCR was recovered from a man aged 25-40 years in good health and CMV-seropositive. V gene TRBV19 combines with J gene TRBJ2-7, with 10 bases matching TRBD1. Sequencing used PBMCs. The CDR3 DNA is TGTGCCAGTAGTACACCGGGACAGGGGATCGAGCAGTACTTC. It is translated as CASSTPGQGIEQYF.